Listed below are T cell receptor beta chains from one sample, sequenced in a study of CXCR3-negative and CXCR3-positive naive CD8 T cells. TCRdb reanalyzed the 5' RACE reads, giving one entry per CDR3 protein sequence and no DNA. The sample holds about 92,000 distinct CDR3 sequences. Material for sequencing was naive CXCR3+ CD8+ T cells from blood. These receptors came from a human donor in good health. Some clones in this sample may be carry-over from other donors' samples. Both conserved end residues are part of each CDR3. Fields, in order: CDR3 protein, V gene, J gene.

CASSQRGDEQFF	TRBV4-2	TRBJ2-1
CASSLGLGESYEQYF	TRBV7-9	TRBJ2-7
CASSLFRELVYEQYF	TRBV11-2	TRBJ2-7
CASSQDKGQRGAFF	TRBV3-1	TRBJ1-1
CATLRGDSGNTIYF	TRBV10-3	TRBJ1-3
CASSLALGLSNEQFF	TRBV5-1	TRBJ2-1
CASSFPAGGKGTYNEQFF	TRBV28	TRBJ2-1
CASSFQGANEKPFF	TRBV7-9	TRBJ1-4
CASSQEGGSNQPQHF	TRBV4-1	TRBJ1-5
CASSFAGTGRGEQYF	TRBV27	TRBJ2-7
CASSQAQRGADTQYF	TRBV4-1	TRBJ2-3
CASSLSPGLAGPRDTQYF	TRBV7-9	TRBJ2-3
CASSLDIEETQYF	TRBV28	TRBJ2-5